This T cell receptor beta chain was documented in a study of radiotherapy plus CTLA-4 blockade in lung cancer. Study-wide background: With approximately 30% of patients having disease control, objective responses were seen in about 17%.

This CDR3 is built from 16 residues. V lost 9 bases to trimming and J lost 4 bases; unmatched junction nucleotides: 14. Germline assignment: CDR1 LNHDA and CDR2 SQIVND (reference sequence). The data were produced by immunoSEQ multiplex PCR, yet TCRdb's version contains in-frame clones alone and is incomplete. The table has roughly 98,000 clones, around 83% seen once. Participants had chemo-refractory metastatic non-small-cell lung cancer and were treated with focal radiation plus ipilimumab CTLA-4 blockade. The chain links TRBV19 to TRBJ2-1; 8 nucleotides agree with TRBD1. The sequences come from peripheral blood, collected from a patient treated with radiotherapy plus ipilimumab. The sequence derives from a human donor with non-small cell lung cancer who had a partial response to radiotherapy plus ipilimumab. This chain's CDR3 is CASRKSGTGTYNEQFF. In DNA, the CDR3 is TGTGCCAGCCGAAAATCCGGGACAGGCACATACAATGAGCAGTTCTTC.